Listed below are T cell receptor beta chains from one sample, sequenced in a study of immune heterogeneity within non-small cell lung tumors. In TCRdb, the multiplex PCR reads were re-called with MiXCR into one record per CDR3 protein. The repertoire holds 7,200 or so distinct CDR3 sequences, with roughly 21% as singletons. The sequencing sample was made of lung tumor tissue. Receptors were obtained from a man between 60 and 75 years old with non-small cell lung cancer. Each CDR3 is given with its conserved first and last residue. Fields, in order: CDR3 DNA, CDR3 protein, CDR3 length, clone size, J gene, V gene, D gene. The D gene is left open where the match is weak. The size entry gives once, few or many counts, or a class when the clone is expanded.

cdr3_nt: TGCGCCAGCAGCCAAGTCGTAGGGCTGTACAATGAGCAGTTCTTC
cdr3_aa: CASSQVVGLYNEQFF
cdr3_length: 15
clone_size: medium-sized
j_call: TRBJ2-1
v_call: TRBV4-1
d_call: -

cdr3_nt: TGCAGTGCTAGAAGGCTAGCGGGAGTCCACGAGCAGTACTTC
cdr3_aa: CSARRLAGVHEQYF
cdr3_length: 14
clone_size: medium-sized
j_call: TRBJ2-7
v_call: TRBV20-1
d_call: TRBD2

cdr3_nt: TGCAGTGCTAGAGATCGTGGCAGCCCCTACGAGCAGTACTTC
cdr3_aa: CSARDRGSPYEQYF
cdr3_length: 14
clone_size: medium-sized
j_call: TRBJ2-7
v_call: TRBV20-1
d_call: -

cdr3_nt: TGCGCCAGCAGCTTGAACAGTCTGAGGAATGAGCAGTTCTTC
cdr3_aa: CASSLNSLRNEQFF
cdr3_length: 14
clone_size: few
j_call: TRBJ2-1
v_call: TRBV5-1
d_call: -

cdr3_nt: TGTGCCTGGAAAAATGGAGTCTCCTACGAGCAGTACTTC
cdr3_aa: CAWKNGVSYEQYF
cdr3_length: 13
clone_size: medium-sized
j_call: TRBJ2-7
v_call: TRBV30
d_call: -

cdr3_nt: TGTGCCAGCTTCGGAAATTTCGTCGAGCAGTACTTC
cdr3_aa: CASFGNFVEQYF
cdr3_length: 12
clone_size: medium-sized
j_call: TRBJ2-7
v_call: TRBV6-1
d_call: -

cdr3_nt: TGTGCCAGCAGGGACAGCCACCAAGAGACCCAGTACTTC
cdr3_aa: CASRDSHQETQYF
cdr3_length: 13
clone_size: many
j_call: TRBJ2-5
v_call: TRBV28
d_call: -

cdr3_nt: TGTGCCAGCAGTCCTAGGGGGGGTGGTACTGAAGCTTTCTTT
cdr3_aa: CASSPRGGGTEAFF
cdr3_length: 14
clone_size: many
j_call: TRBJ1-1
v_call: TRBV12-3/TRBV12-4
d_call: -

cdr3_nt: TGCAGTGCTAGGGTCTTCTTGGAACTTAACACTGAAGCTTTCTTT
cdr3_aa: CSARVFLELNTEAFF
cdr3_length: 15
clone_size: medium-sized
j_call: TRBJ1-1
v_call: TRBV20-1
d_call: -

cdr3_nt: TGTGCCAGCAGCTTAGAACTAGCGACGAGCTCCTACAATGAGCAGTTCTTC
cdr3_aa: CASSLELATSSYNEQFF
cdr3_length: 17
clone_size: few
j_call: TRBJ2-1
v_call: TRBV7-9
d_call: TRBD2